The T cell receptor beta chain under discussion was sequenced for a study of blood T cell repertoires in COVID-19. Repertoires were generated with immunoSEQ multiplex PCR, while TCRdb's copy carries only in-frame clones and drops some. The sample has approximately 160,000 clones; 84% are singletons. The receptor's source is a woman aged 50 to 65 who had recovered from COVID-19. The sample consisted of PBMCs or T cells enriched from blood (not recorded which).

The DNA for the CDR3 is TGTGCCAGCAGCTATACAGGGGCGCCGAACACTGAAGCTTTCTTT. Translating it yields CASSYTGAPNTEAFF. This chain uses TRBV27 with TRBJ1-1; 7 bases line up with TRBD1. Germline V gene data show CDR1 as MNHEY and CDR2 as SMNVEV (reference sequence). The CDR3 consists of 15 residues. The V and J ends lost 6 bases and 1 base, in that order; junction bases with no gene match: 8.